This T cell receptor (beta chain) was observed in a study of blood T cell repertoires in COVID-19. After removal of 5 bases from V and 3 bases from J, the junction contained 14 bases not matched to a gene. The V gene's germline CDR1 is SGHTA and CDR2 FQGTGA. CDR3 length: 17 amino acids. TCRdb keeps only in-frame clones here, not all; method: immunoSEQ multiplex PCR. The table has about 200,000 clones, around 82% seen once. The sequenced material came from peripheral blood. The chain employs TRBV7-3 and TRBJ2-3, with 7 bases fitting TRBD2. This sequence originates from a woman in her sixties or seventies with acute or convalescent COVID-19. The chain's CDR3 is CASSPMGEGRKTDTQYF. The CDR3 DNA is TGTGCCAGCAGCCCGATGGGGGAGGGAAGAAAGACAGATACGCAGTATTTT.